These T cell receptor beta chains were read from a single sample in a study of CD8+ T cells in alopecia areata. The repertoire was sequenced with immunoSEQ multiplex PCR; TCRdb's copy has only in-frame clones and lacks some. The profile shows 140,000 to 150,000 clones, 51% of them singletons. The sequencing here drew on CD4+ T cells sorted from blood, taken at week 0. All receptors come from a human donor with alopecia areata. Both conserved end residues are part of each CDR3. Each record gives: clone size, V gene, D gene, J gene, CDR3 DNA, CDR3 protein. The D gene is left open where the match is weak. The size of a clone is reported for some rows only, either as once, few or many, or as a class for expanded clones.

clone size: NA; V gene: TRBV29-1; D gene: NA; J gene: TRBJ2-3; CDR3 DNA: TGCAGCGTTGGAGGTCGGAGCGGGAGCACAGATACGCAGTATTTT; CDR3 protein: CSVGGRSGSTDTQYF
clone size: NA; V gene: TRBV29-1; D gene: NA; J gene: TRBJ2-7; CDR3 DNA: TGCAGCGTTGGTGGATTCGGCTACGAGCAGTACTTC; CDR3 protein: CSVGGFGYEQYF
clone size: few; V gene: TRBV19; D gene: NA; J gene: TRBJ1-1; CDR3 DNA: TGTGCCAGTAGCCTTGGGATGAACACTGAAGCTTTCTTT; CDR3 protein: CASSLGMNTEAFF
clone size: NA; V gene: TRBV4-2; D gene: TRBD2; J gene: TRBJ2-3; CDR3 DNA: TGTGCCAGCAGCCCCTCCCCACTAGCGGGAGTCGCGACAGATACGCAGTATTTT; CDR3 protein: CASSPSPLAGVATDTQYF
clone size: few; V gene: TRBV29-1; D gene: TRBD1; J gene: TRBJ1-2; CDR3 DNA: TGCAGCGTTGATTCCCAGGGGGGCGGCTACACCTTC; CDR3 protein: CSVDSQGGGYTF
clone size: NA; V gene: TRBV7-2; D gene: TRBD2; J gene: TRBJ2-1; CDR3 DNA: TGTGCCAGCAGCTCATTAGCGGGGTCCTACAATGAGCAGTTCTTC; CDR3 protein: CASSSLAGSYNEQFF
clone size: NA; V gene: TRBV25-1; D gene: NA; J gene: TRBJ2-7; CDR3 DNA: TGTGCCAGCAGTGACTACTACGAGCAGTACTTC; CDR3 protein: CASSDYYEQYF
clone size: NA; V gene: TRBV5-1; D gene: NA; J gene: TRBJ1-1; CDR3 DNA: TGCGCCAGCAGCTTGTTTGTATGGGACACTGAAGCTTTCTTT; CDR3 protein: CASSLFVWDTEAFF
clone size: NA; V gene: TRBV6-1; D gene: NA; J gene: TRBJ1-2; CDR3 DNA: TGTGCCAGCAGGTTGGAGGCGGACTATGGCTACACCTTC; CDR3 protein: CASRLEADYGYTF
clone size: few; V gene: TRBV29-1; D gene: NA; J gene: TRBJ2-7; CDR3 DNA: TGCAGCGTTGAGGATCTTGTGGAGCAGTACTTC; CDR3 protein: CSVEDLVEQYF
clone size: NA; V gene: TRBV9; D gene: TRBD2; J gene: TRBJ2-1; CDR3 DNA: TGTGCCAGCAGCGTAGCCGGCGGGAGGGCCCGGAATGAGCAGTTCTTC; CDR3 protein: CASSVAGGRARNEQFF
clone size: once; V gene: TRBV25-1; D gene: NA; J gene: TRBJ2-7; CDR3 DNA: TGTGCCAGCAGTCGAACCTACGAGCAGTACTTC; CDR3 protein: CASSRTYEQYF
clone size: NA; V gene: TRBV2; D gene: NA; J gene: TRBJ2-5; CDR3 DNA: TGTGCCAGCAGTGTGGACAGATACCAAGAGACCCAGTACTTC; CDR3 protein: CASSVDRYQETQYF
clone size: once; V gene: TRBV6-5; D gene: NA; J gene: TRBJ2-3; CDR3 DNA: TGTGCCAGCTGGGGGCGGGCCGCCAGAGATACGCAGTATTTT; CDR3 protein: CASWGRAARDTQYF
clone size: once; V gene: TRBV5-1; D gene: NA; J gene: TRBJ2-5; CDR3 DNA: TGCGCCAGCAGCAGGGGGTTTCGGGAGACCCAGTACTTC; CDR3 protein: CASSRGFRETQYF
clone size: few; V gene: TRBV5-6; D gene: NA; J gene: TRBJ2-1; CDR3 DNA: TGTGCCAGCAGCTCGGATCTCGGGGCATCCTACAATGAGCAGTTCTTC; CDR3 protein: CASSSDLGASYNEQFF
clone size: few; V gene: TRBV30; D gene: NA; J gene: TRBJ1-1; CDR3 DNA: TGTGCCTGGATTCGCCTAAACGAAGCTTTCTTT; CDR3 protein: CAWIRLNEAFF
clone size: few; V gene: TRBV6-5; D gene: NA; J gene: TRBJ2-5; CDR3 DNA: TGTGCCAGCAGTTACTCGAACAGACAAGAGACCCAGTACTTC; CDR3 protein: CASSYSNRQETQYF
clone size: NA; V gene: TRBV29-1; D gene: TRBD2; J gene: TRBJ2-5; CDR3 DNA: TGCAGCGTCGAGGGCGGGGGGGAGACCCAGTACTTC; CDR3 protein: CSVEGGGETQYF
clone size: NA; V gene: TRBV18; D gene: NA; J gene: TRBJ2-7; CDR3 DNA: TGTGCCAGCTCACGACAGACCTACGAGCAGTACTTC; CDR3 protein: CASSRQTYEQYF
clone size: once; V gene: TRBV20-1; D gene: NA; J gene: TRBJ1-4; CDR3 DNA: TGCAGTGCTAGCCGCGGTGAAAAACTGTTTTTT; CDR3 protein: CSASRGEKLFF
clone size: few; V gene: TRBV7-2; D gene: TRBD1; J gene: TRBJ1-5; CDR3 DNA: TGTGCCAGCAGCTTAGTTGAGGGGGCGATTCAGCCCCAGCATTTT; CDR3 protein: CASSLVEGAIQPQHF
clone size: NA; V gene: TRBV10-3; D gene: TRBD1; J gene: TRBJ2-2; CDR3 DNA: TGTGCCATCAGTGGCCGGGACAGGGACACCGGGGAGCTGTTTTTT; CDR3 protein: CAISGRDRDTGELFF
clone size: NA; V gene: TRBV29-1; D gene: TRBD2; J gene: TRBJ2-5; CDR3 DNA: TGCAGCGTTGAGGGGCGGGAGGGGGAGACCCAGTACTTC; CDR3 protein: CSVEGREGETQYF
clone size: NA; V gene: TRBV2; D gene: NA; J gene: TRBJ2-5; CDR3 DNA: TGTGCCAGCAGTGTAATGCGAGAAGAGACCCAGTACTTC; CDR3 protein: CASSVMREETQYF
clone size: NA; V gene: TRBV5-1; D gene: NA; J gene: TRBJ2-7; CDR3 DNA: TGCGCCAGCAGCCCTAGCCCGACGGCCGTTGTTTGGGACGAGCAGTACTTC; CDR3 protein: CASSPSPTAVVWDEQYF
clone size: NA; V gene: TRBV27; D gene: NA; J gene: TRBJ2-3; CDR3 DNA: TGTGCCAGCAGTTTAAGGGGGGGGGCCTCAGATACGCAGTATTTT; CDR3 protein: CASSLRGGASDTQYF
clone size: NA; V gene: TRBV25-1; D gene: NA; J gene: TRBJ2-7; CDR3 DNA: TGTGCCAGCAGTGAAGCCCAGGGACTGACCTACGAGCAGTACTTC; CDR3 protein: CASSEAQGLTYEQYF
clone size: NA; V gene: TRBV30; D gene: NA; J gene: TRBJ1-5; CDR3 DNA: TGTGCCTGGAGTCGAGACAGGAGCAATCAGCCCCAGCATTTT; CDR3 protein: CAWSRDRSNQPQHF
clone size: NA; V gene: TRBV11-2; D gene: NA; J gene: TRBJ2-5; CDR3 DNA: TGTGCCAGCAGCTACTTCGGACGGACCCAAGAGACCCAGTACTTC; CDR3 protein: CASSYFGRTQETQYF
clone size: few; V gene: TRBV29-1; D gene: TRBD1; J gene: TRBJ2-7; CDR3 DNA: TGCAGCGTTCGGGACAGGGTCGACGAGCAGTACTTC; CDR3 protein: CSVRDRVDEQYF
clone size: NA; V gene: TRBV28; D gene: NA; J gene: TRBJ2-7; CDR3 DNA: TGTGCCAGCAGCTACAATGATCGGTACGAGCAGTACTTC; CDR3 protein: CASSYNDRYEQYF
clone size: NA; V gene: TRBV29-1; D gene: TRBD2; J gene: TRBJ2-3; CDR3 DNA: TGCAGTTCTAGCGGGAAGGGGACAGATACGCAGTATTTT; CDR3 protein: CSSSGKGTDTQYF
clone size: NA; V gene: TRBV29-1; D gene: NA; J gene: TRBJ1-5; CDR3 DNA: TGCAGCGAAATCGGGGCGACTCGCGTGGTTGGCAATCAGCCCCAGCATTTT; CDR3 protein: CSEIGATRVVGNQPQHF
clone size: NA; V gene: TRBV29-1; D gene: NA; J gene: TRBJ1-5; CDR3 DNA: TGCAGCTATGGGGAGGGTCGGTATCAGCCCCAGCATTTT; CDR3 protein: CSYGEGRYQPQHF
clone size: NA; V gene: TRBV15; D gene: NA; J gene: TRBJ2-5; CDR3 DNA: TGTGCCACCAGCAGAGAGGGGACCCAAGAGACCCAGTACTTC; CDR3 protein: CATSREGTQETQYF
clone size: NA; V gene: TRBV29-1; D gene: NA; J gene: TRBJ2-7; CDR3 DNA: TGCAGCGTTGGGCTCGGGACATCCTCCTACGAGCAGTACTTC; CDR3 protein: CSVGLGTSSYEQYF
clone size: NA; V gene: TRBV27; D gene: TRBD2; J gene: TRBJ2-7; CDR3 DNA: TGTGCCAGCAGCCCCAGCGGTCGGGGTTGGGAGGGTAGTTACGAGCAGTACTTC; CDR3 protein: CASSPSGRGWEGSYEQYF
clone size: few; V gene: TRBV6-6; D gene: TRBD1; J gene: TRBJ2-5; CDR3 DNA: TGTGCCAGCAGTCCCCGGGACAGCCAAGAGACCCAGTACTTC; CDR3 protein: CASSPRDSQETQYF
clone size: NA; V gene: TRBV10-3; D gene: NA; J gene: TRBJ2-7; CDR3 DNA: TGTGCCAGCAACAGGGATTCGAGCGACGAGCAGTACTTC; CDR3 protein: CASNRDSSDEQYF
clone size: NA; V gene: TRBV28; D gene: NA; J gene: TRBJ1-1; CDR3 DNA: TGTGCCAGCAGCGTTGGAGGCAGCAACACTGAAGCTTTCTTT; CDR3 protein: CASSVGGSNTEAFF
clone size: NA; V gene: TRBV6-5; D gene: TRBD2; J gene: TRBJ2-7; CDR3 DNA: TGTGCCAGCAGCCCTAGCGGGAGGGCCTATGAGCAGTACTTC; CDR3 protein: CASSPSGRAYEQYF
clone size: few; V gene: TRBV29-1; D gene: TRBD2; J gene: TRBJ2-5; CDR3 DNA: TGCAGCGTACGTGGACTAGCGGTCGAAGAGACCCAGTACTTC; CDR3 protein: CSVRGLAVEETQYF
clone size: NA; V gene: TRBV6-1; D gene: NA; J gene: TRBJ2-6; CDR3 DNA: TGTGCCAGCAGTGAATCGAAGCGTGGGGCCAACGTCCTGACTTTC; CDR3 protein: CASSESKRGANVLTF
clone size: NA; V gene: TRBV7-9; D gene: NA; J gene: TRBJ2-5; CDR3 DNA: TGTGCCAGCAGCTCTCAAGAGACCCAGTACTTC; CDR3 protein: CASSSQETQYF
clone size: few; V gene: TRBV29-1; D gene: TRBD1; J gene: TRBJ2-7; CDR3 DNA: TGCAGCGTCGCTCGGGGACAGTCCCTCGAGCAGTACTTC; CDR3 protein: CSVARGQSLEQYF
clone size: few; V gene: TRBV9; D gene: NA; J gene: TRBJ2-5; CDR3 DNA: TGTGCCAGCAGCCGCACTAGTGTTCGGGAGACCCAGTACTTC; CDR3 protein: CASSRTSVRETQYF
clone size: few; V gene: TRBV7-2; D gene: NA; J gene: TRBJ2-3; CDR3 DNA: TGTGCCAGCAGCCCTTCAACAGATACGCAGTATTTT; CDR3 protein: CASSPSTDTQYF
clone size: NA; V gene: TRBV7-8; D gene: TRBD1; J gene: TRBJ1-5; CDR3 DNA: TGTGCCAGCAGCTCCCGGCCCGGACAGGGAGAGAATCAGCCCCAGCATTTT; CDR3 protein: CASSSRPGQGENQPQHF